These T cell receptor beta chains were read from a single sample in a study of blood T cell repertoires in COVID-19. Data came from immunoSEQ multiplex PCR; TCRdb stores just in-frame clones and leaves some out. The repertoire consists of about 440,000 clones, with 75% to 90% occurring once and the leading ten covering 4.3%. The sample consisted of peripheral blood. All receptors derive from a woman younger than 45 with acute or convalescent COVID-19. Each CDR3 is given with its conserved first and last residue. The D gene is left open where the match is weak. Size is omitted from some rows. Given values are once, few, many or a class for expanded clones.

CDR3aa: CASAGSGGQPQHF; CDR3nt: TGTGCCAGCGCGGGGTCGGGAGGTCAGCCCCAGCATTTT; v_gene: TRBV12-3/TRBV12-4; abundance: NA; j_gene: TRBJ1-5; d_gene: NA
CDR3aa: CASSDIRTGMNEQYF; CDR3nt: TGCGCCAGCAGTGATATCCGGACAGGGATGAACGAGCAGTACTTC; v_gene: TRBV10-2; abundance: few; j_gene: TRBJ2-7; d_gene: TRBD1
CDR3aa: CASSFPRGELYEQYF; CDR3nt: TGTGCCAGCAGTTTCCCGCGGGGGGAGCTCTACGAGCAGTACTTC; v_gene: TRBV27; abundance: NA; j_gene: TRBJ2-7; d_gene: TRBD2
CDR3aa: CSVEGGERSNEQFF; CDR3nt: TGCAGCGTTGAAGGAGGCGAGCGGAGCAATGAGCAGTTCTTC; v_gene: TRBV29-1; abundance: NA; j_gene: TRBJ2-1; d_gene: NA
CDR3aa: CATSETGPGGEQYF; CDR3nt: TGTGCCACCAGTGAAACAGGCCCAGGGGGCGAGCAGTACTTC; v_gene: TRBV24-1; abundance: NA; j_gene: TRBJ2-7; d_gene: TRBD1
CDR3aa: CASSLVRVVEQFF; CDR3nt: TGTGCCAGCAGTTTGGTCAGGGTAGTTGAGCAGTTCTTC; v_gene: TRBV12-3/TRBV12-4; abundance: NA; j_gene: TRBJ2-1; d_gene: NA
CDR3aa: CAFLQGYTEAFF; CDR3nt: TGTGCCTTTTTACAGGGGTACACTGAAGCTTTCTTT; v_gene: TRBV30; abundance: NA; j_gene: TRBJ1-1; d_gene: TRBD1
CDR3aa: CASSSPVGTDDEAFF; CDR3nt: TGTGCCAGCAGCTCCCCCGTCGGGACAGACGATGAAGCTTTCTTT; v_gene: TRBV13; abundance: NA; j_gene: TRBJ1-1; d_gene: TRBD1
CDR3aa: CASSLTGNTEAFF; CDR3nt: TGTGCCAGCAGCTTGACAGGGAACACTGAAGCTTTCTTT; v_gene: TRBV7-9; abundance: NA; j_gene: TRBJ1-1; d_gene: NA
CDR3aa: CASSPQLNAGSDYTF; CDR3nt: TGTGCCAGCTCACCACAATTAAACGCAGGGTCCGACTACACCTTC; v_gene: TRBV18; abundance: few; j_gene: TRBJ1-2; d_gene: NA
CDR3aa: CASSFSSGGANGELFF; CDR3nt: TGTGCCAGCAGCTTCTCTAGCGGGGGGGCTAATGGGGAGCTGTTTTTT; v_gene: TRBV7-2; abundance: NA; j_gene: TRBJ2-2; d_gene: TRBD2
CDR3aa: CAISDPVRGTTGELFF; CDR3nt: TGTGCCATCAGTGACCCCGTCAGGGGGACCACCGGGGAGCTGTTTTTT; v_gene: TRBV10-3; abundance: NA; j_gene: TRBJ2-2; d_gene: TRBD1
CDR3aa: CAWTASPDYGYTF; CDR3nt: TGTGCCTGGACTGCTAGTCCGGACTATGGCTACACCTTC; v_gene: TRBV30; abundance: NA; j_gene: TRBJ1-2; d_gene: NA
CDR3aa: CASSELREQQTQYF; CDR3nt: TGTGCCAGCAGCGAGTTGCGGGAACAGCAGACCCAGTACTTC; v_gene: TRBV11-2; abundance: NA; j_gene: TRBJ2-5; d_gene: NA
CDR3aa: CASSLQFQNDEQYF; CDR3nt: TGTGCCAGCAGCTTACAGTTCCAGAACGACGAGCAGTACTTC; v_gene: TRBV11-1; abundance: NA; j_gene: TRBJ2-7; d_gene: NA
CDR3aa: CASSLDRVQTQYF; CDR3nt: TGTGCCAGCAGCTTGGACAGGGTGCAGACCCAGTACTTC; v_gene: TRBV5-4; abundance: NA; j_gene: TRBJ2-5; d_gene: NA
CDR3aa: CASSTTLNTEAFF; CDR3nt: TGTGCCAGTAGTACAACACTGAACACTGAAGCTTTCTTT; v_gene: TRBV19; abundance: NA; j_gene: TRBJ1-1; d_gene: NA
CDR3aa: CASSPESYEQYF; CDR3nt: TGTGCCAGCTCACCAGAGTCATACGAGCAGTACTTC; v_gene: TRBV18; abundance: NA; j_gene: TRBJ2-7; d_gene: NA
CDR3aa: CASSQGPILAGLRYEQYF; CDR3nt: TGCGCCAGCAGCCAAGGCCCAATCCTAGCGGGGTTGCGCTACGAGCAGTACTTC; v_gene: TRBV4-1; abundance: NA; j_gene: TRBJ2-7; d_gene: TRBD2
CDR3aa: CASRDPSTGTGHQPQHF; CDR3nt: TGTGCCAGCAGAGACCCCTCCACCGGGACAGGCCATCAGCCCCAGCATTTT; v_gene: TRBV28; abundance: NA; j_gene: TRBJ1-5; d_gene: TRBD1
CDR3aa: CASRSTDNEQFF; CDR3nt: TGTGCCAGCAGGAGCACTGACAATGAGCAGTTCTTC; v_gene: TRBV12-3/TRBV12-4; abundance: NA; j_gene: TRBJ2-1; d_gene: NA
CDR3aa: CASPSRIGYTF; CDR3nt: TGTGCCAGCCCCTCTCGTATTGGCTACACCTTC; v_gene: TRBV6-4; abundance: NA; j_gene: TRBJ1-2; d_gene: NA
CDR3aa: CASSEGPSSYNEQFF; CDR3nt: TGCGCCAGCAGCGAGGGTCCGAGCTCCTACAATGAGCAGTTCTTC; v_gene: TRBV5-1; abundance: NA; j_gene: TRBJ2-1; d_gene: NA
CDR3aa: CASSSRTSERSDTQYF; CDR3nt: TGTGCCAGCAGCTCCCGGACTAGTGAGAGGTCAGATACGCAGTATTTT; v_gene: TRBV7-3; abundance: NA; j_gene: TRBJ2-3; d_gene: TRBD2
CDR3aa: CATSGRTLADTQYF; CDR3nt: TGTGCCACCAGTGGCCGGACACTCGCGGATACGCAGTATTTT; v_gene: TRBV24-1; abundance: NA; j_gene: TRBJ2-3; d_gene: NA
CDR3aa: CASSYTSGYGYTF; CDR3nt: TGTGCCAGCAGTTACACGTCAGGCTATGGCTACACCTTC; v_gene: TRBV6-2/TRBV6-3; abundance: once; j_gene: TRBJ1-2; d_gene: NA
CDR3aa: CASSPRESGELFF; CDR3nt: TGTGCCAGCTCACCCCGGGAGTCAGGGGAGCTGTTTTTT; v_gene: TRBV18; abundance: NA; j_gene: TRBJ2-2; d_gene: NA
CDR3aa: CAIKVAGGSYEQYF; CDR3nt: TGTGCCATCAAGGTAGCGGGGGGTTCCTACGAGCAGTACTTC; v_gene: TRBV10-3; abundance: NA; j_gene: TRBJ2-7; d_gene: TRBD2
CDR3aa: CAWSLAGTADTQYF; CDR3nt: TGTGCCTGGAGTTTAGCGGGGACGGCGGATACGCAGTATTTT; v_gene: TRBV30; abundance: NA; j_gene: TRBJ2-3; d_gene: TRBD2
CDR3aa: CASSPVEVAHAYNEQFF; CDR3nt: TGTGCCAGCAGTCCCGTTGAGGTAGCTCACGCCTACAATGAGCAGTTCTTC; v_gene: TRBV6-6; abundance: NA; j_gene: TRBJ2-1; d_gene: NA
CDR3aa: CASSPLTDEQFF; CDR3nt: TGTGCCAGCAGTCCATTGACAGATGAGCAGTTCTTC; v_gene: TRBV12-3/TRBV12-4; abundance: few; j_gene: TRBJ2-1; d_gene: NA
CDR3aa: CASSQELGSQETQYF; CDR3nt: TGCGCCAGCAGCCAAGAATTGGGGAGCCAAGAGACCCAGTACTTC; v_gene: TRBV4-1; abundance: NA; j_gene: TRBJ2-5; d_gene: NA
CDR3aa: CAWSVGRDSPLHF; CDR3nt: TGTGCCTGGAGCGTAGGGCGGGATTCACCCCTCCACTTT; v_gene: TRBV30; abundance: few; j_gene: TRBJ1-6; d_gene: NA
CDR3aa: CASSLLGGPGELFF; CDR3nt: TGTGCCAGCAGCTTACTAGGTGGCCCCGGGGAGCTGTTTTTT; v_gene: TRBV7-9; abundance: NA; j_gene: TRBJ2-2; d_gene: NA
CDR3aa: CASRGGRIFF; CDR3nt: TGTGCCAGCAGAGGGGGACGAATATTCTTC; v_gene: TRBV12-3/TRBV12-4; abundance: once; j_gene: TRBJ2-1; d_gene: NA
CDR3aa: CASSEASSQEQYF; CDR3nt: TGTGCCAGCAGTGAAGCGTCGAGCCAAGAGCAGTACTTC; v_gene: TRBV2; abundance: NA; j_gene: TRBJ2-7; d_gene: NA
CDR3aa: CASTMDRSYGYTF; CDR3nt: TGTGCCAGTACTATGGACAGGTCCTATGGCTACACCTTC; v_gene: TRBV19; abundance: NA; j_gene: TRBJ1-2; d_gene: TRBD1
CDR3aa: CAISASGGQGDTQYF; CDR3nt: TGTGCCATCAGTGCTTCGGGGGGGCAAGGAGATACGCAGTATTTT; v_gene: TRBV10-3; abundance: once; j_gene: TRBJ2-3; d_gene: TRBD2
CDR3aa: CASSDPSGGSYEQYF; CDR3nt: TGTGCCAGTAGTGATCCTTCAGGGGGCTCCTACGAGCAGTACTTC; v_gene: TRBV19; abundance: NA; j_gene: TRBJ2-7; d_gene: TRBD1
CDR3aa: CASSEAVNSPLHF; CDR3nt: TGTGCCAGCAGTGAAGCCGTAAATTCACCCCTCCACTTT; v_gene: TRBV2; abundance: NA; j_gene: TRBJ1-6; d_gene: NA